This T cell receptor (beta chain) was identified during a study of T cells in tumors after PD-1 blockade. Study context: Either cemiplimab 350 mg every 2 weeks or pembrolizumab 200 mg every 3 weeks was given. Peripheral blood samples averaged 36,536 unique clonotypes and some 100,000 templates.

Sequencing was performed with immunoSEQ multiplex PCR; in TCRdb, only in-frame clones are kept and a portion is missing. The table lists approximately 59,000 clones, around 80% of them singletons. Trimming shortened V by 7 bases and J by 3 bases, and 13 bases separated the two germline ends. This CDR3 region has 13 residues. Germline V gives CDR1 SNHLY, CDR2 FYNNEI. This clone appeared a single time. This clonotype was obtained from a human donor with basal cell carcinoma. The chain recombines TRBV2 with TRBJ2-7; D uncertain. The specimen was PBMCs, collected before anti-PD-1 treatment. CDR3 region: CASTGGVRYEQYF. CDR3 DNA sequence: TGTGCCAGCACGGGTGGAGTTCGCTACGAGCAGTACTTC.